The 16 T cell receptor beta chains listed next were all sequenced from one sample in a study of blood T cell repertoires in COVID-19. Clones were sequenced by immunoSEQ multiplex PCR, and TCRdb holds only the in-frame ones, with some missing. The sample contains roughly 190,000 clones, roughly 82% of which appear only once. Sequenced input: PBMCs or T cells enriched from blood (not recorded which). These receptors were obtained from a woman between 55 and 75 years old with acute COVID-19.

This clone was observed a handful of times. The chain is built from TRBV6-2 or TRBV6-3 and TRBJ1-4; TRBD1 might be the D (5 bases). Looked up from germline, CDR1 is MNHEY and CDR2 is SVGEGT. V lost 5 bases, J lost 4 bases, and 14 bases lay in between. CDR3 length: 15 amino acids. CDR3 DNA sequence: TGTGCCAGCAGTGACAGTGGACGGCGTAATGAAAAACTGTTTTTT. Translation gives CASSDSGRRNEKLFF.

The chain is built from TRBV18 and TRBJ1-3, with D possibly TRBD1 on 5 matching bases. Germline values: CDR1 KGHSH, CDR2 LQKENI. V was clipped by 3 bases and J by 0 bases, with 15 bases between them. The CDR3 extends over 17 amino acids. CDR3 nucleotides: TGTGCCAGCTCACCGAGCGCCATCGACAGCTCTGGAAACACCATATATTTT. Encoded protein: CASSPSAIDSSGNTIYF.

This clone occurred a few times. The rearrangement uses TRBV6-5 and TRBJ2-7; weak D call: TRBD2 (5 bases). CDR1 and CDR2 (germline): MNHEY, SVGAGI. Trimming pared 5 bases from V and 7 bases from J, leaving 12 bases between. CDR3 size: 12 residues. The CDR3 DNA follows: TGTGCCAGCAGTCTCGTCCGAGGGGAGCAGTACGTC. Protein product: CASSLVRGEQYV.

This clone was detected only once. CDR3 sequence: CASSLAGRESETQYF. CDR3 nucleotides: TGTGCCAGCAGCTTAGCCGGGAGGGAGTCTGAGACCCAGTACTTC. The rearrangement joins TRBV13 to TRBJ2-5; TRBD2 matches at 8 bases. Germline assignment: CDR1 PRHDT and CDR2 FYEKMQ (reference sequence). J lost 5 bases, V lost 1 base, and 6 bases had no gene match. The CDR3 is 15 residues long.

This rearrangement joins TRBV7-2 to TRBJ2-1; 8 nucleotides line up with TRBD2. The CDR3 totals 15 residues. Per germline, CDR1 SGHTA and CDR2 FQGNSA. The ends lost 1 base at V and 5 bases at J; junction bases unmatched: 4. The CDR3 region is CASSLGAGANNEQFF. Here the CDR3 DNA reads TGTGCCAGCAGCTTAGGAGCGGGGGCGAACAATGAGCAGTTCTTC. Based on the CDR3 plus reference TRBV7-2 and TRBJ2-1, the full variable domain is GAGVSQSPSNKVTEKGKDVELRCDPISGHTALYWYRQSLGQGLEFLIYFQGNSAPDKSGLPSDRFSAERTGGSVSTLTIQRTQQEDSAVYLCASSLGAGANNEQFFGPGTRLTVL.

CDR3 DNA sequence: TGTGCCAGCTCACCGAATCGGGGGGTGTATAACTATGGCTACACCTTC. Its protein product is CASSPNRGVYNYGYTF. The chain recombines TRBV18 with TRBJ1-2, with D perhaps TRBD1 (5 bases). V dropped 3 bases and J dropped 1 base, with 15 bases sitting between them. The CDR3 runs 16 residues. CDR1 is KGHSH, CDR2 LQKENI, per germline.

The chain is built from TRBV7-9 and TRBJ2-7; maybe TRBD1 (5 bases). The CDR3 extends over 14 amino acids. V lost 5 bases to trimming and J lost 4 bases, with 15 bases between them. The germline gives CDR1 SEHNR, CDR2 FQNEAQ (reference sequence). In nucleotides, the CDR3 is TGTGCCAGCAGCCAGACCGACAGAACTTACGAGCAGTACGTC. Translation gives CASSQTDRTYEQYV.

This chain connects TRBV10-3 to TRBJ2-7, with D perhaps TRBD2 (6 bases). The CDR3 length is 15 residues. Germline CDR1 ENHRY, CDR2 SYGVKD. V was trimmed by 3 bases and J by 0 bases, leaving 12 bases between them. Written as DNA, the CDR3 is TGTGCCATCAGTGATACGGGGGTTGGCTCCTACGAGCAGTACGTC. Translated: CAISDTGVGSYEQYV.

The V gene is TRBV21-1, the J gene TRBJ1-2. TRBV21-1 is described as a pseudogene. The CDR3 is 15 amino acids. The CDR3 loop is CASTPRGILEDGYTF. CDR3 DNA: TGTGCCAGCACCCCCCGAGGCATCTTAGAGGATGGCTACACCTTC.

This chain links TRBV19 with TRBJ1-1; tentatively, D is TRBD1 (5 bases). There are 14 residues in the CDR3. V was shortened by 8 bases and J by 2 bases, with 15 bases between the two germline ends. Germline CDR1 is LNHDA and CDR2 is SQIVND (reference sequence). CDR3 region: CASRGRRVNTEAFF. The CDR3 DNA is TGTGCCAGTCGGGGGAGACGGGTCAACACTGAAGCTTTCTTT.

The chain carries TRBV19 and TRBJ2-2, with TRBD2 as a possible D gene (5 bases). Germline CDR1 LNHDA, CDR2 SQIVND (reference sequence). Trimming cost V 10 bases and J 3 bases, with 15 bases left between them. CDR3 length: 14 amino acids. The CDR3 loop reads CATRARIDTGELFF. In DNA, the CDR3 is TGTGCCACGCGGGCCCGGATTGACACCGGGGAGCTGTTTTTT.

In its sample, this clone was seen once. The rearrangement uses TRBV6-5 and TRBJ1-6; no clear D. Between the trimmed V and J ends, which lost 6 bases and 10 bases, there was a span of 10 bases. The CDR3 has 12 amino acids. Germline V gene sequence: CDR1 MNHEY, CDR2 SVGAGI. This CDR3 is CASSQAMSPLHF. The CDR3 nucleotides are TGTGCCAGCAGCCAAGCTATGTCACCCCTCCACTTT.

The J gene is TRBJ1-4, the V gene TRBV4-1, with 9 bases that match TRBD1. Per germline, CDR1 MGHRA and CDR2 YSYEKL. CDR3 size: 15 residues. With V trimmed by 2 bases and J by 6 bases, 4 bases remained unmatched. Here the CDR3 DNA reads TGCGCCAGCAGCCAAAACACAGGGGGCTATGAAAAACTGTTTTTT. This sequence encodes CASSQNTGGYEKLFF.

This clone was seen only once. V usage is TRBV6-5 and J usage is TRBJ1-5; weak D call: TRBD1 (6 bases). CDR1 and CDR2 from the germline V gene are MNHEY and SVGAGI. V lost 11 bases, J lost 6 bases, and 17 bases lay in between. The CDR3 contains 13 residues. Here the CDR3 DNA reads TGTGCCGCTACGGGTCAGGGGCTTCAGCCCCAGCATTTT. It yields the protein CAATGQGLQPQHF.

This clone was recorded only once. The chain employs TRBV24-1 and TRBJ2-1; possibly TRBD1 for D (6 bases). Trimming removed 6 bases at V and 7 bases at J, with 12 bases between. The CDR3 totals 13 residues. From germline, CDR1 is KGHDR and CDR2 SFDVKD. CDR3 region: CATSRDTTNEQFF. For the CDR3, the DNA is TGTGCCACCAGTCGGGACACCACGAATGAGCAGTTCTTC.

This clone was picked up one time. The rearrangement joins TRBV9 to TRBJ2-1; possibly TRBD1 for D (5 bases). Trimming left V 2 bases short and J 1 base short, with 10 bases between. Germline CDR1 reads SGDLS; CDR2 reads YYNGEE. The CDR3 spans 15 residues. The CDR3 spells CASSVTATSYNEQFF. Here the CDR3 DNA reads TGTGCCAGCAGCGTGACAGCCACGTCCTACAATGAGCAGTTCTTC.